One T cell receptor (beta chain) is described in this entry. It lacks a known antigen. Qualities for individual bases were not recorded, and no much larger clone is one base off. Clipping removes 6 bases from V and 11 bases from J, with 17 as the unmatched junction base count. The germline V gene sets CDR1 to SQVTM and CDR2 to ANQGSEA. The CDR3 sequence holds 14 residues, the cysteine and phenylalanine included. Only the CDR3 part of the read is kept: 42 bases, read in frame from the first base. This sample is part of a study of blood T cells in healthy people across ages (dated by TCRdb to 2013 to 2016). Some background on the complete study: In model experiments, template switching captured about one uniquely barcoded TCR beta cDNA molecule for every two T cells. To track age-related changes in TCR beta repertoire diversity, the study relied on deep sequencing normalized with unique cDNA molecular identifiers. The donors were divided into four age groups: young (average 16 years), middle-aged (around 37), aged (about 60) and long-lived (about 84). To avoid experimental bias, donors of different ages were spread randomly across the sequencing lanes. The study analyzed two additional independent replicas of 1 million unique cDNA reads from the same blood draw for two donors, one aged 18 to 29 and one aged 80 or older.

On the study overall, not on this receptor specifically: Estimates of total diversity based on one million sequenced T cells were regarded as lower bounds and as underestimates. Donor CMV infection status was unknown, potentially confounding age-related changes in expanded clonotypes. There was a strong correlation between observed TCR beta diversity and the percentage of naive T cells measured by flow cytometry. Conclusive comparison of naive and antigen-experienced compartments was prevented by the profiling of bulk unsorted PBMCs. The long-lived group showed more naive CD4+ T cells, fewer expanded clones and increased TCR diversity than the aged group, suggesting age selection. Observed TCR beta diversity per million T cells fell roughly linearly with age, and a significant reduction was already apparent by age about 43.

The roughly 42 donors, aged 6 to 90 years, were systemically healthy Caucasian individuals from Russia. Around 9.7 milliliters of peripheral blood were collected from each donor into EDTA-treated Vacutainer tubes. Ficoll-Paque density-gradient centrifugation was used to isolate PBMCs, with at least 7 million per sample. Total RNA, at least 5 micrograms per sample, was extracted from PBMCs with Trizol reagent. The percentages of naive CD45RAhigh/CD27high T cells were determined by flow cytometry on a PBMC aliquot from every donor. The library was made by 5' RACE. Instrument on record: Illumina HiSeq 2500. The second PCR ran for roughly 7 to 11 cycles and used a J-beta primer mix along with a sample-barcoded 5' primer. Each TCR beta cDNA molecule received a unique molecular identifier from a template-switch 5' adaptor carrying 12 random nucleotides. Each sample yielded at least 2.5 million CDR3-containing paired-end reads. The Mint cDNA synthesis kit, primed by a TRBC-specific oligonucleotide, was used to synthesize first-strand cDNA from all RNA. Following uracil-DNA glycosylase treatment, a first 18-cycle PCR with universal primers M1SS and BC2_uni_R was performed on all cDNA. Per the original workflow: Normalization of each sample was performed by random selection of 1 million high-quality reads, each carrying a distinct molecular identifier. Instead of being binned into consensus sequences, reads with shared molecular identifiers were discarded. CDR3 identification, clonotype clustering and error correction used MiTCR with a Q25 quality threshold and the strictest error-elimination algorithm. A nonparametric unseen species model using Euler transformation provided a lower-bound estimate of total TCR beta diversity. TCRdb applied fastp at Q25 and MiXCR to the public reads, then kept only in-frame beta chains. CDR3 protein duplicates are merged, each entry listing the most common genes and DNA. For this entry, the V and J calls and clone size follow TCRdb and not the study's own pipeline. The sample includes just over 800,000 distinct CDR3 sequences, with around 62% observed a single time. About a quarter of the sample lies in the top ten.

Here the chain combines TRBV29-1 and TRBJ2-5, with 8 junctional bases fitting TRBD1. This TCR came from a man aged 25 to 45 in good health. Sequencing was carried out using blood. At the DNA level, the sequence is TGCAGCGTGAGAACCGGGACAGGAGCCTACGTGCAGTACTTC. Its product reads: CSVRTGTGAYVQYF. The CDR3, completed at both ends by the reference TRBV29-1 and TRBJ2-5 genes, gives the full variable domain SAVISQKPSRDICQRGTSLTIQCQVDSQVTMMFWYRQQPGQSLTLIATANQGSEATYESGFVIDKFPISRPNLTFSTLTVSNMSPEDSSIYLCSVRTGTGAYVQYFGPGTRLLVL.